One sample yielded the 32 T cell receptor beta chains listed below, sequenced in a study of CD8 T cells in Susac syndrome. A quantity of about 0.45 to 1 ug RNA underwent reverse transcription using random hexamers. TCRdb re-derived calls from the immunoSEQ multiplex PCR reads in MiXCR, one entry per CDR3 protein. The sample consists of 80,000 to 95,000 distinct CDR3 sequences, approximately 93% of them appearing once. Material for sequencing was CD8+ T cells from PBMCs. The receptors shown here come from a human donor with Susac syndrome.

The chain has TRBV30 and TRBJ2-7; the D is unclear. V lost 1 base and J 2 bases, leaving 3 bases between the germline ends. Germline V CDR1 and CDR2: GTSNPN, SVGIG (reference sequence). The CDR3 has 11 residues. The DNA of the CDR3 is TGTGCCTGGAGTGCCCCCTACGAGCAGTACTTC. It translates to CAWSAPYEQYF.

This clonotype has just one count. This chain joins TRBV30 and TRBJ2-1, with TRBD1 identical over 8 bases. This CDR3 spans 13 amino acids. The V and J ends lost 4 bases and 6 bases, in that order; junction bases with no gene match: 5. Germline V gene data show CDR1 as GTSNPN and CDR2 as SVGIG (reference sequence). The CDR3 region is CAWTGDRPNEQFF. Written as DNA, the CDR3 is TGTGCCTGGACTGGGGACAGGCCCAATGAGCAGTTCTTC. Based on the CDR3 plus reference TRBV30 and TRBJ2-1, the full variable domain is SQTIHQWPATLVQPVGSPLSLECTVEGTSNPNLYWYRQAAGRGLQLLFYSVGIGQISSEVPQNLSASRPQDRQFILSSKKLLLSDSGFYLCAWTGDRPNEQFFGPGTRLTVL.

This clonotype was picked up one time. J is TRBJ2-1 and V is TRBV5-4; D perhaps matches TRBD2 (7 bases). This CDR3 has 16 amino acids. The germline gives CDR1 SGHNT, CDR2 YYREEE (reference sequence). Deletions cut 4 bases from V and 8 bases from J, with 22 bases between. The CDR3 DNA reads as TGTGCCAGCAGCCATTTCGAAGGAGGGGGGGCGGATGAGCAGTTCTTC. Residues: CASSHFEGGGADEQFF.

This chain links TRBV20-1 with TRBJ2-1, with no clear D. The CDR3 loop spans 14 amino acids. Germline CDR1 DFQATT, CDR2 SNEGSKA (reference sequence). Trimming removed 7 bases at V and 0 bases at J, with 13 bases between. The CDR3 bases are TGCAGTGTAGTCTCCTTGAGCTCCTACAATGAGCAGTTCTTC. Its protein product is CSVVSLSSYNEQFF.

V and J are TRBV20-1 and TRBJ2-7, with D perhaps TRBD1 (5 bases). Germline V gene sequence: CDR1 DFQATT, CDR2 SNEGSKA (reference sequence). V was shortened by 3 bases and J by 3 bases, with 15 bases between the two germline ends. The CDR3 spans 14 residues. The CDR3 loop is CSARSTDKLYEQYF. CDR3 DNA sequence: TGCAGTGCTAGGTCGACAGATAAACTCTACGAGCAGTACTTC.

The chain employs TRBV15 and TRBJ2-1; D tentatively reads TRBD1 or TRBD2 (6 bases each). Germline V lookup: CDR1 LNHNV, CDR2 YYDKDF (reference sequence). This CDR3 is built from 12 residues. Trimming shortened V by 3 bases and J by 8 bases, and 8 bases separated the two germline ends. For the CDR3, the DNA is TGTGCCACCAGCAGGAGGGGGGATGAGCAGTTCTTC. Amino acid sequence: CATSRRGDEQFF.

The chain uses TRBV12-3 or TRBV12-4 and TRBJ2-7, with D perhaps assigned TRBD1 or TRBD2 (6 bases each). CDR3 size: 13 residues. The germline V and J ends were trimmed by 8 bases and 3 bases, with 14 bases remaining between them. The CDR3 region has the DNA TGTGCCAGCCACGAAGGGGGGAGCTACGAGCAGTACTTC. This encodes CASHEGGSYEQYF.

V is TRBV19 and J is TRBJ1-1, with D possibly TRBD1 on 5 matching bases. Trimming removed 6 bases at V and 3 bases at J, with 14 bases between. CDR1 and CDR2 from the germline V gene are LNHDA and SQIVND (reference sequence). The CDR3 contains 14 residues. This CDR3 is CASRGHVQDTEAFF. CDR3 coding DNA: TGTGCCAGTAGAGGACATGTTCAGGACACTGAAGCTTTCTTT.

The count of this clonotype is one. In DNA form, the CDR3 reads TGTGCCAGCAGCTTGTTGTATTACAATGAGCAGTTCTTC. This gives the protein CASSLLYYNEQFF. The V call is TRBV7-3, the J call TRBJ2-1; D is undetermined. Trimming removed 3 bases at V and 4 bases at J, with 7 bases between. CDR3 size: 13 residues. Germline values: CDR1 SGHTA, CDR2 FQGTGA. Filled out from reference TRBV7-3 and TRBJ2-1, the complete variable domain reads GAGVSQTPSNKVTEKGKYVELRCDPISGHTALYWYRQSLGQGPEFLIYFQGTGAADDSGLPNDRFFAVRPEGSVSTLKIQRTERGDSAVYLCASSLLYYNEQFFGPGTRLTVL.

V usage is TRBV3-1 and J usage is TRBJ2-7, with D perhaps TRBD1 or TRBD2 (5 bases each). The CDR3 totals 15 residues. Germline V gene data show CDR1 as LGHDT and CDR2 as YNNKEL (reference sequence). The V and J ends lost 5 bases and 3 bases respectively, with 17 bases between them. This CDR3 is CASSLGTGPIYEQYF. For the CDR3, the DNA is TGTGCCAGCAGCTTAGGGACCGGACCGATCTACGAGCAGTACTTC.

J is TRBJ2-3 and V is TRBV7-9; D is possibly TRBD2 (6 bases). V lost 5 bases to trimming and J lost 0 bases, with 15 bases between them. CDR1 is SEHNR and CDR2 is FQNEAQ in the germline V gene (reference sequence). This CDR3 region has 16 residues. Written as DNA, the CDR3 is TGTGCCAGCAGCATGCGCGGGGTCTCGAGCACAGATACGCAGTATTTT. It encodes CASSMRGVSSTDTQYF.

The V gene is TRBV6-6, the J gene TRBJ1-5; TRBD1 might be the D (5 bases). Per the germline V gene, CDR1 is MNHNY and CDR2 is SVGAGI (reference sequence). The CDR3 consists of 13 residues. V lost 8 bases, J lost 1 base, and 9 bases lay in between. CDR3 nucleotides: TGTGCCAGCGTCGGGACCAGCAATCAGCCCCAGCATTTT. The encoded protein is CASVGTSNQPQHF.

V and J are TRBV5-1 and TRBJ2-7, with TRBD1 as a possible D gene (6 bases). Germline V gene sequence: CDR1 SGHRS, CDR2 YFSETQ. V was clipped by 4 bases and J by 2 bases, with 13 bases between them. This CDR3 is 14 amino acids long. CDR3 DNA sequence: TGCGCCAGCAGCCTCCGGGACAAAACCTACGAGCAGTACTTC. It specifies CASSLRDKTYEQYF.

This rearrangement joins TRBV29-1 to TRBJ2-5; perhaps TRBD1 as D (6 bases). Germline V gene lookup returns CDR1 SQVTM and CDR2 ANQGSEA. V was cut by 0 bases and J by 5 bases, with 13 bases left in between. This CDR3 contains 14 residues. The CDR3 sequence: CSVEDTGSLETQYF. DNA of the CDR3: TGCAGCGTTGAAGACACAGGGTCGTTGGAGACCCAGTACTTC. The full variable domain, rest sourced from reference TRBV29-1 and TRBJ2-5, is SAVISQKPSRDICQRGTSLTIQCQVDSQVTMMFWYRQQPGQSLTLIATANQGSEATYESGFVIDKFPISRPNLTFSTLTVSNMSPEDSSIYLCSVEDTGSLETQYFGPGTRLLVL.

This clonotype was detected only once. The CDR3 region is CASSYSAGALEQYF. Here the CDR3 DNA reads TGTGCCAGCAGTTATTCGGCAGGGGCCCTCGAGCAGTACTTC. J is TRBJ2-7 and V is TRBV6-5, with D possibly matching TRBD1 (6 bases). This CDR3 comprises 14 residues. Trimming stripped 3 bases from V and 6 bases from J, with 15 bases between. CDR1 MNHEY and CDR2 SVGAGI come from the germline V gene.

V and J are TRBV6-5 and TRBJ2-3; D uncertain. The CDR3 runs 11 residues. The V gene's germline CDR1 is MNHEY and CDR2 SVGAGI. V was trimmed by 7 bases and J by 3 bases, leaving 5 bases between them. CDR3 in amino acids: CASKTTDTQYF. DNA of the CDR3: TGTGCCAGCAAGACAACAGATACGCAGTATTTT.

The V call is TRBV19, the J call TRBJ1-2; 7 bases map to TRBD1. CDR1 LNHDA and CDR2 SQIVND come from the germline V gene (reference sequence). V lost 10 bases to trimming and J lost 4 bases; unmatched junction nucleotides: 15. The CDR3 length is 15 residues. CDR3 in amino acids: CATGEVGGTLYGYTF. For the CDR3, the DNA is TGTGCCACGGGGGAAGTAGGGGGCACACTCTATGGCTACACCTTC.

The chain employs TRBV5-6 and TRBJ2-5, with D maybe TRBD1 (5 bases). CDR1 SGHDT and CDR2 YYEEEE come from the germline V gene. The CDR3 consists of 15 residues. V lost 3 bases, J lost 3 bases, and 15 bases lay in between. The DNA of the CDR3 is TGTGCCAGCAGCTGGAGACAGTGGAATGAAGAGACCCAGTACTTC. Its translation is CASSWRQWNEETQYF.

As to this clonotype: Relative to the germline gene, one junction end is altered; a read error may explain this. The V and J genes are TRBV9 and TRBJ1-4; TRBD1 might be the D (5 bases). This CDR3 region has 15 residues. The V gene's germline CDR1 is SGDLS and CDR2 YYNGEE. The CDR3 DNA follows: TGTGCCAGCAGCGTCGGGGCCTCAACTAATGAAAACCTGTTTTTT. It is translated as CASSVGASTNENLFF.

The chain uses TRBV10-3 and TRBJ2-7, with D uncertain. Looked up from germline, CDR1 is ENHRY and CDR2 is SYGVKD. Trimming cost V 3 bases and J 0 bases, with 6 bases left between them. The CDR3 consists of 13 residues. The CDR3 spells CAISDEYSYEQYF. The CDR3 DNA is TGTGCCATCAGTGACGAGTACTCCTACGAGCAGTACTTC.

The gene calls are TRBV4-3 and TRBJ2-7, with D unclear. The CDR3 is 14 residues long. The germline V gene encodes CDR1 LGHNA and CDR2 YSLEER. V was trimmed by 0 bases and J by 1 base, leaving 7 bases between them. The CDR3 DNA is TGCGCCAGCAGCCAAGAAGATGGATCCTACGAGCAGTACTTC. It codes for CASSQEDGSYEQYF.

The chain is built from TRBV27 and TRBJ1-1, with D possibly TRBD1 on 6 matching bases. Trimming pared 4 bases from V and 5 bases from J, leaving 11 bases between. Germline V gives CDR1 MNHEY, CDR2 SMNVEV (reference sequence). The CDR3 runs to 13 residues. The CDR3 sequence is CASSYDRFTEAFF. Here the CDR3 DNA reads TGTGCCAGCAGTTACGACAGGTTTACTGAAGCTTTCTTT.

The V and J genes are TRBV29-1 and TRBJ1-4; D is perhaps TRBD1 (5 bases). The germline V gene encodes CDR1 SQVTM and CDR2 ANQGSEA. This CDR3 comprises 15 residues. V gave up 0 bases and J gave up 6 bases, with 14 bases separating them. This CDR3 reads CSVEEFRDGDEKLFF. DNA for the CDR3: TGCAGCGTTGAAGAATTTAGGGACGGCGATGAAAAACTGTTTTTT.

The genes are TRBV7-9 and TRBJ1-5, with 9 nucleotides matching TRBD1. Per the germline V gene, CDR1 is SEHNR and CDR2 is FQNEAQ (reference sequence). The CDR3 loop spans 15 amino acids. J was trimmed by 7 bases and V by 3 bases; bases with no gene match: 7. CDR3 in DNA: TGTGCCAGCAGCTTGGGGACAGGGAGTAAACAGCCCCAGCATTTT. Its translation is CASSLGTGSKQPQHF.

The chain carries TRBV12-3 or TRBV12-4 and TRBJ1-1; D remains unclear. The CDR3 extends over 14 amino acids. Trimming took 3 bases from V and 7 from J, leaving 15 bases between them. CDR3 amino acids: CASSFIPAGGEAFF. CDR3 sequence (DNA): TGTGCCAGCAGTTTCATTCCGGCGGGCGGTGAAGCTTTCTTT.

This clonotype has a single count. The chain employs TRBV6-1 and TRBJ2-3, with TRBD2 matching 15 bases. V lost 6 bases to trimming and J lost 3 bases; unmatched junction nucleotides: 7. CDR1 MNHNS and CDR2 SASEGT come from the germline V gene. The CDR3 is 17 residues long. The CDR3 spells CASSPGLAGGLTDTQYF. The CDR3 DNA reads TGTGCCAGCAGCCCGGGACTAGCGGGGGGCCTGACAGATACGCAGTATTTT.

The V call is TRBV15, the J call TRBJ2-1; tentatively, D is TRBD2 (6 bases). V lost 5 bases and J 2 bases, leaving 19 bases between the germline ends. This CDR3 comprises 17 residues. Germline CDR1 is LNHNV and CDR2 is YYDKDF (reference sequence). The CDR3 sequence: CATSETGSGSPYNEQFF. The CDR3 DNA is TGTGCCACCAGCGAGACGGGAAGCGGGTCACCCTACAATGAGCAGTTCTTC.

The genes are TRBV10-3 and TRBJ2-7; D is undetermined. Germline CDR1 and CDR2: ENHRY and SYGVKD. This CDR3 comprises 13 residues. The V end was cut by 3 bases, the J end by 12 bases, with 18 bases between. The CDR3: CAISEFVVRDAYF. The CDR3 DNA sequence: TGTGCCATCAGTGAATTCGTTGTTCGTGATGCGTACTTC.

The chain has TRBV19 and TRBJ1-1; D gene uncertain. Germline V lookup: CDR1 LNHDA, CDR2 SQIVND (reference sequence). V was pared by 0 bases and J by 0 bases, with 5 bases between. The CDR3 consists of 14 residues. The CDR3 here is CASSIEALNTEAFF. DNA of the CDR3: TGTGCCAGTAGTATAGAAGCCTTGAACACTGAAGCTTTCTTT.

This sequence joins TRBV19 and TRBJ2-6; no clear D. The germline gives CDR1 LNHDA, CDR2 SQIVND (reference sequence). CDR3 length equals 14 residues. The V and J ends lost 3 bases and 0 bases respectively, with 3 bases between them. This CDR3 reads CASSIVSGANVLTF. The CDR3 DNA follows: TGTGCCAGTAGTATTGTCTCTGGGGCCAACGTCCTGACTTTC.

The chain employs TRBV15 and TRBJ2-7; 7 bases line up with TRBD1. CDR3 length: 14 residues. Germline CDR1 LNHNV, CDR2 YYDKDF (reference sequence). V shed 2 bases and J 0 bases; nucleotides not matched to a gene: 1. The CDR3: CATSRRDSSYEQYF. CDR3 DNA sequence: TGTGCCACCAGCAGAAGGGACAGCTCCTACGAGCAGTACTTC.

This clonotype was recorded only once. CDR3: CSGAGTSGEAYNEQFF. The CDR3 DNA follows: TGCAGCGGAGCCGGGACTAGCGGGGAAGCCTACAATGAGCAGTTCTTC. The V and J genes are TRBV29-1 and TRBJ2-1, with 13 bases lining up with TRBD2. The CDR3 runs to 16 residues. After removal of 7 bases from V and 2 bases from J, the junction contained 8 bases not matched to a gene. In germline, CDR1 is SQVTM, CDR2 ANQGSEA.